What follows are 29 T cell receptor beta chains derived from one specimen sequenced in a study of shared clonotypes between healthy human individuals. Generated by immunoSEQ multiplex PCR, the TCRdb table keeps only in-frame clones and is missing some. The sample shows roughly 2.2 million clones, approximately 95% of them seen only once. Material: naive CD4+ T cells from PBMCs. Indicated subset: CD45RA+ positively selected. These receptors were obtained from a man younger than 30 in good health. Some clones in this sample may be carry-over from other donors' samples.

To note about this clone: In the same sample, other DNA sequences code for this CDR3. The V and J genes are TRBV5-1 and TRBJ2-1, with D maybe TRBD2 (5 bases). Trimming stripped 4 bases from V and 0 bases from J, with 11 bases between. CDR1 SGHRS and CDR2 YFSETQ come from the germline V gene. CDR3 length equals 15 residues. The CDR3 here is CASSPGLSSYNEQFF. CDR3 nucleotides: TGCGCCAGCAGCCCGGGGTTGAGCTCCTACAATGAGCAGTTCTTC.

This chain joins TRBV15 and TRBJ2-2; tentatively, D is TRBD2 (7 bases). The V end lost 5 bases, the J end lost 7 bases, and 14 bases lay between the germline ends. There are 14 residues in the CDR3. The germline V gene has CDR1 LNHNV and CDR2 YYDKDF (reference sequence). CDR3 region: CATSLGGGGGELFF. CDR3 bases: TGTGCCACCAGCCTAGGGGGGGGAGGCGGGGAGCTGTTTTTT.

Of note for this clone: Other nucleotide sequences in the sample specify the same CDR3. V is TRBV18 and J is TRBJ2-7; 12 nucleotides agree with TRBD1. The germline V gene encodes CDR1 KGHSH and CDR2 LQKENI. V shed 0 bases, J shed 7 bases, and the junction held 1 base outside the gene matches. This CDR3 has 14 residues. CDR3 in amino acids: CASSPPGQGAEQYF. In DNA form, the CDR3 reads TGTGCCAGCTCACCACCGGGACAGGGGGCAGAGCAGTACTTC.

The chain uses TRBV28 and TRBJ2-2; possible D gene TRBD1, 6 bases. The CDR3 is made up of 15 amino acids. V lost 6 bases, J lost 5 bases, and 16 bases lay in between. Germline V gives CDR1 MDHEN, CDR2 SYDVKM. Here the CDR3 reads CASSRGQTMTGELFF. Here the CDR3 DNA reads TGTGCCAGCAGCCGAGGACAGACTATGACCGGGGAGCTGTTTTTT.

The chain couples TRBV6-5 to TRBJ2-7, with 7 positions matching TRBD2. There are 14 residues in the CDR3. CDR1 and CDR2 from the germline V gene are MNHEY and SVGAGI. Trimming removed 2 bases from V and 3 bases from J; junction bases left unmatched: 4. CDR3 in amino acids: CASSYDGGFYEQYF. CDR3 bases: TGTGCCAGCAGTTACGACGGGGGGTTCTACGAGCAGTACTTC.

The chain is built from TRBV13 and TRBJ2-3; D gene ambiguous. The ends were cut back, 0 bases at V and 1 base at J, with 8 bases in the middle. Per germline, CDR1 PRHDT and CDR2 FYEKMQ (reference sequence). The CDR3 is 15 residues long. The CDR3 sequence: CASSLGGAGTDTQYF. In DNA form, the CDR3 reads TGTGCCAGCAGCTTAGGTGGCGCCGGCACAGATACGCAGTATTTT.

J is TRBJ2-3 and V is TRBV6-6; no clear D. Germline V gene data show CDR1 as MNHNY and CDR2 as SVGAGI (reference sequence). V lost 2 bases to trimming and J lost 3 bases, with 9 bases between them. The CDR3 sequence is 14 residues long. The chain's CDR3 is CASSYADWTDTQYF. DNA for the CDR3: TGTGCCAGCAGTTACGCCGACTGGACAGATACGCAGTATTTT.

This sequence joins TRBV5-6 and TRBJ1-2; no clear D gene. The CDR3 is 13 amino acids. Trimming removed 1 base at V and 8 bases at J, with 12 bases between. Germline V CDR1 and CDR2: SGHDT, YYEEEE. In DNA, the CDR3 is TGTGCCAGCAGCTTGACATGGTGGGAAGGCTACACCTTC. It encodes CASSLTWWEGYTF.

Points on this clone: Distinct nucleotide sequences in the sample also encode this CDR3. The chain employs TRBV5-1 and TRBJ2-3; D gene ambiguous. The germline V gene encodes CDR1 SGHRS and CDR2 YFSETQ. Trimming took 0 bases from V and 0 from J, leaving 8 bases between them. This CDR3 is 15 amino acids long. CDR3 amino acids: CASSLGGASTDTQYF. The CDR3 bases are TGCGCCAGCAGCTTGGGAGGCGCCAGCACAGATACGCAGTATTTT.

The chain couples TRBV5-1 to TRBJ2-1, with 9 positions matching TRBD2. Trimming cost V 4 bases and J 8 bases; bases outside gene matches: 4. The CDR3 sequence is 13 residues long. CDR1 SGHRS and CDR2 YFSETQ come from the germline V gene. The CDR3 DNA reads TGCGCCAGCAGCAGGCTAGCGGGGTATGAGCAGTTCTTC. Amino acids: CASSRLAGYEQFF.

The V call is TRBV19, the J call TRBJ1-4; 9 nucleotides agree with TRBD1. This CDR3 has 17 residues. V lost 4 bases and J lost 5; bases outside the gene matches: 11. Germline CDR1 LNHDA, CDR2 SQIVND (reference sequence). The CDR3 sequence is CASSRELTGTGNEKLFF. CDR3 coding DNA: TGTGCCAGTAGTAGGGAACTCACCGGGACAGGGAATGAAAAACTGTTTTTT.

This sequence joins TRBV9 and TRBJ2-7; TRBD2 is a possible D gene (6 bases). The CDR3 extends over 15 amino acids. Deletions cut 0 bases from V and 6 bases from J, with 16 bases between. Germline values: CDR1 SGDLS, CDR2 YYNGEE. The CDR3 bases are TGTGCCAGCAGCGTAGCTGGACTACCTCGGGGCGAGCAGTACTTC. Its translation: CASSVAGLPRGEQYF.

The V call is TRBV29-1, the J call TRBJ2-5, with D perhaps matching TRBD2 (6 bases). Trimming took off 4 bases at V and 5 bases at J, with 20 bases between the two ends. CDR1 and CDR2 (germline): SQVTM, ANQGSEA. The CDR3 totals 15 residues. This CDR3 is CSVATLARAGETQYF. The DNA for the CDR3 is TGCAGCGTTGCAACCCTGGCCCGGGCGGGGGAGACCCAGTACTTC.

The V gene is TRBV1, the J gene TRBJ1-5. TRBV1 represents a pseudogene. The CDR3 is 12 amino acids. CDR3 in DNA: TGCACCAGCAGCCAGGATCAGCAGCCCCAGCATTTT. It encodes CTSSQDQQPQHF.

The chain joins TRBV19 to TRBJ2-5, with D possibly being TRBD2 (6 bases). Trimming removed 5 bases at V and 3 bases at J, with 16 bases between. The CDR3 consists of 15 residues. Germline CDR1 is LNHDA and CDR2 is SQIVND (reference sequence). The CDR3 loop is CASSGGALTEETQYF. The CDR3 DNA follows: TGTGCCAGTAGTGGAGGGGCCCTAACAGAAGAGACCCAGTACTTC.

This rearrangement joins TRBV6-6 to TRBJ2-1; TRBD2 matches at 11 bases. This CDR3 has 13 residues. Losses at the gene ends were 7 bases for V and 7 bases for J; bases not matched to a gene: 3. The germline V gene encodes CDR1 MNHNY and CDR2 SVGAGI (reference sequence). The CDR3 reads CASTLAGGNEQFF. The CDR3 DNA follows: TGTGCCAGCACCCTAGCGGGAGGAAATGAGCAGTTCTTC.

In this sample, this clone turned up a few times. V usage is TRBV6-6 and J usage is TRBJ1-1; no firm D call. This CDR3 is built from 14 residues. The germline V gene has CDR1 MNHNY and CDR2 SVGAGI (reference sequence). V was shortened by 0 bases and J by 6 bases, with 11 bases between the two germline ends. In nucleotides, the CDR3 is TGTGCCAGCAGTTACTCGATGGACTCCCCTGAAGCTTTCTTT. Translation: CASSYSMDSPEAFF.

The chain joins TRBV19 to TRBJ2-3; D ambiguous. The germline V gene has CDR1 LNHDA and CDR2 SQIVND (reference sequence). This CDR3 has 14 amino acids. The ends were cut back, 6 bases at V and 7 bases at J, with 17 bases in the middle. CDR3 nucleotide sequence: TGTGCCAGTAGCCCGGCCCCAACCACTTATACGCAGTATTTT. Encoded protein: CASSPAPTTYTQYF.

The chain recombines TRBV11-1 with TRBJ1-1; TRBD1 matches 7 bases. This CDR3 comprises 15 residues. Germline V gives CDR1 SGHAT, CDR2 FQDESV (reference sequence). V gave up 5 bases and J gave up 6 bases; unmatched junction bases: 12. As DNA, the CDR3 is TGTGCCAGCAGCACCCCATGGGACAGCAGCGCTGAAGCTTTCTTT. Encoded protein: CASSTPWDSSAEAFF.

The chain combines TRBV5-1 with TRBJ1-5; D remains ambiguous. V gave up 0 bases and J gave up 6 bases, with 7 bases separating them. Germline CDR1 is SGHRS and CDR2 is YFSETQ. The CDR3 length is 13 residues. The CDR3 coding sequence is TGCGCCAGCAGCTTGGGGGCCGCTCAGCCCCAGCATTTT. Its translation is CASSLGAAQPQHF. Using reference TRBV5-1 and TRBJ1-5 for the parts outside the CDR3, the full variable domain is KAGVTQTPRYLIKTRGQQVTLSCSPISGHRSVSWYQQTPGQGLQFLFEYFSETQRNKGNFPGRFSGRQFSNSRSEMNVSTLELGDSALYLCASSLGAAQPQHFGDGTRLSIL.

The chain recombines TRBV18 with TRBJ2-3, with D possibly matching TRBD2 (5 bases). Trimming cost V 3 bases and J 5 bases, with 9 bases left between them. The CDR3 is made up of 13 amino acids. The V gene's germline CDR1 is KGHSH and CDR2 LQKENI. The CDR3 DNA is TGTGCCAGCTCACCGGGGAGTAAAGATACGCAGTATTTT. This encodes CASSPGSKDTQYF.

V usage is TRBV5-1 and J usage is TRBJ2-7, with D possibly matching TRBD1 (5 bases). Per the germline V gene, CDR1 is SGHRS and CDR2 is YFSETQ. The CDR3 loop spans 15 amino acids. With 3 bases removed from V and 2 bases from J, the gap between germline ends came to 15 bases. The CDR3 sequence is CASSSQGAPTYEQYF. The CDR3 nucleotides are TGCGCCAGCAGCTCCCAGGGTGCCCCAACCTACGAGCAGTACTTC.

The table lists this clone with a count of one. J is TRBJ1-2 and V is TRBV9; D gene uncertain. In germline, CDR1 is SGDLS, CDR2 YYNGEE. V was trimmed by 4 bases and J by 1 base, leaving 11 bases between them. The CDR3 spans 14 residues. The CDR3 sequence: CASSISGRNYGYTF. CDR3 nucleotides: TGTGCCAGCAGCATTAGCGGCCGTAACTATGGCTACACCTTC.

The rearrangement links TRBV6-1 to TRBJ2-1; TRBD1 is a possible D gene (5 bases). V was shortened by 6 bases and J by 7 bases, with 10 bases between the two germline ends. The CDR3 contains 12 residues. The germline CDR1 and CDR2 sequences are MNHNS and SASEGT. This CDR3 reads CASSAGFNEQFF. Here the CDR3 DNA reads TGTGCCAGCAGCGCAGGGTTTAATGAGCAGTTCTTC.

In its sample, this clone was seen once. This chain links TRBV27 with TRBJ2-3; D uncertain. Deletions cut 5 bases from V and 3 bases from J, with 12 bases between. Looked up from germline, CDR1 is MNHEY and CDR2 is SMNVEV (reference sequence). The CDR3 extends over 14 amino acids. DNA for the CDR3: TGTGCCAGCAGTCTCAGAAGAGAAACAGATACGCAGTATTTT. It yields the protein CASSLRRETDTQYF.

The J gene is TRBJ1-5, the V gene TRBV30; perhaps TRBD1 as D (6 bases). The CDR3 loop spans 16 amino acids. From germline, CDR1 is GTSNPN and CDR2 SVGIG (reference sequence). V shed 0 bases and J shed 5 bases, with 17 bases lying between them. This CDR3 reads CAWSVGSFSGDQPQHF. CDR3 nucleotides: TGTGCCTGGAGTGTAGGTTCGTTCTCAGGGGATCAGCCCCAGCATTTT.

The rearrangement links TRBV7-6 to TRBJ2-1, with D perhaps matching TRBD1 or TRBD2 (6 bases each). The V gene's germline CDR1 is SGHVS and CDR2 FNYEAQ. V was trimmed by 5 bases and J by 3 bases, leaving 17 bases between them. The CDR3 totals 16 residues. CDR3 sequence: CASSPPGRGLYNEQFF. DNA for the CDR3: TGTGCCAGCAGCCCACCGGGACGGGGGCTCTACAATGAGCAGTTCTTC.

V and J are TRBV4-2 and TRBJ2-5, with unresolved D. Looked up from germline, CDR1 is LGHNA and CDR2 is YNFKEQ. V was shortened by 4 bases and J by 3 bases, with 12 bases between the two germline ends. The CDR3 is made up of 14 amino acids. The CDR3 sequence is CASSPPNREETQYF. CDR3 DNA sequence: TGTGCCAGCAGCCCCCCGAATAGGGAAGAGACCCAGTACTTC.

The chain employs TRBV4-3 and TRBJ1-2, with D possibly being TRBD1 (5 bases). This CDR3 has 14 amino acids. V lost 1 base and J lost 7, with 13 bases in between. CDR1 is LGHNA and CDR2 is YSLEER in the germline V gene. The CDR3 here is CASSQGQGLSGYTF. DNA of the CDR3: TGCGCCAGCAGCCAAGGTCAGGGCCTCTCTGGCTACACCTTC.